The sequence of this T cell receptor beta chain was determined in a study of OX40 agonist ivuxolimab in advanced cancers. Across the whole study: Of mixed ages from 23 to 79 and averaging 60 years, the group was roughly 83% male.

Worth noting for this clone: Its antigen remains unknown.

The CDR3 is 13 residues long. Germline V gene data show CDR1 as SGHRS and CDR2 as YFSETQ. The V segment lost 7 bases and the J segment 5 bases; nucleotides outside the gene matches: 6. Clones were sequenced by immunoSEQ multiplex PCR, and TCRdb holds only the in-frame ones, with some missing. The repertoire has roughly 33,000 clones, about four fifths of them found once; the top ten carry about 2%. General study points: Among some nonresponders, normalized T-cell clonal expansion was also low.

Sequencing was performed on CD4+ or CD8+ T cells sorted from blood, taken in a trial of the OX40 agonist ivuxolimab. V is TRBV5-1 and J is TRBJ2-5, with TRBD2 identical over 9 bases. The sequence was collected from an adult with an advanced solid tumor such as melanoma, head and neck, liver or kidney cancer. CDR3 protein: CASGLAGRETQYF. In DNA, the CDR3 is TGCGCCAGCGGTCTAGCGGGGCGGGAGACCCAGTACTTC. Together with reference TRBV5-1 and TRBJ2-5, the CDR3 gives the full variable domain: KAGVTQTPRYLIKTRGQQVTLSCSPISGHRSVSWYQQTPGQGLQFLFEYFSETQRNKGNFPGRFSGRQFSNSRSEMNVSTLELGDSALYLCASGLAGRETQYFGPGTRLLVL.